Shown below are 17 T cell receptor beta chains from a single sample sequenced in a study of OX40 agonist ivuxolimab in advanced cancers. Sequencing used immunoSEQ multiplex PCR; TCRdb keeps in-frame clones, though not all of them. The sample lists about 80,000 clones, roughly 86% occurring once. Sequenced material: CD4+ or CD8+ T cells sorted from blood, taken in a trial of the OX40 agonist ivuxolimab. These receptors were taken from an adult with an advanced solid tumor such as melanoma, head and neck, liver or kidney cancer.

V and J are TRBV28 and TRBJ2-2; D call uncertain. Trimming took 7 bases from V and 0 from J, leaving 6 bases between them. Germline CDR1 MDHEN, CDR2 SYDVKM. The CDR3 spans 13 residues. The CDR3 nucleotides read TGTGCCAGCAACCCGCCGAACACCGGGGAGCTGTTTTTT. This translates into CASNPPNTGELFF. The full variable domain, with the rest looked up from reference TRBV28 and TRBJ2-2, is DVKVTQSSRYLVKRTGEKVFLECVQDMDHENMFWYRQDPGLGLRLIYFSYDVKMKEKGDIPEGYSVSREKKERFSLILESASTNQTSMYLCASNPPNTGELFFGEGSRLTVL.

This clone has just a few counts. The V gene is TRBV7-9, the J gene TRBJ2-7, with 10 bases aligning to TRBD2. V shed 0 bases, J shed 5 bases, and the junction held 7 bases outside the gene matches. The CDR3 runs 16 residues. The germline V gene encodes CDR1 SEHNR and CDR2 FQNEAQ (reference sequence). Written as DNA, the CDR3 is TGTGCCAGCAGCTTAGCGCTAGCGGGAGTCAGCAACGAGCAGTACTTC. Protein sequence: CASSLALAGVSNEQYF.

CDR3 loop: CAIYSGTNTGELFF. The DNA for the CDR3 is TGTGCCATTTATAGCGGTACGAACACCGGGGAGCTGTTTTTT. The J gene is TRBJ2-2, the V gene TRBV10-3, with D possibly being TRBD2 (6 bases). Per germline, CDR1 ENHRY and CDR2 SYGVKD. This CDR3 comprises 14 residues. Trimming removed 9 bases from V and 0 bases from J, with 11 bases in between.

V and J are TRBV6-5 and TRBJ2-1; no clear D gene. The CDR3 is made up of 12 amino acids. Trimming left V 3 bases short and J 5 bases short, with 5 bases between. The V gene's germline CDR1 is MNHEY and CDR2 SVGAGI. The CDR3: CASSYGNNEQFF. The CDR3 nucleotides are TGTGCCAGCAGTTATGGGAACAATGAGCAGTTCTTC.

The V and J genes are TRBV19 and TRBJ1-5; a weak D match, TRBD1 (5 bases). Looked up from germline, CDR1 is LNHDA and CDR2 is SQIVND (reference sequence). V gave up 5 bases and J gave up 4 bases, with 15 bases separating them. The CDR3 totals 15 residues. CDR3 DNA: TGTGCCAGTAGTCTAATCGGGACCCCTAATCAGCCCCAGCATTTT. Its translation is CASSLIGTPNQPQHF. Based on the CDR3 plus reference TRBV19 and TRBJ1-5, the full variable domain is DGGITQSPKYLFRKEGQNVTLSCEQNLNHDAMYWYRQDPGQGLRLIYYSQIVNDFQKGDIAEGYSVSREKKESFPLTVTSAQKNPTAFYLCASSLIGTPNQPQHFGDGTRLSIL.

This clone was counted between two and nine times. V gene TRBV5-1 combines with J gene TRBJ2-2; 10 positions agree with TRBD2. This CDR3 is built from 16 residues. The germline V gene has CDR1 SGHRS and CDR2 YFSETQ. V gave up 4 bases and J gave up 4 bases; unmatched junction bases: 7. The CDR3 DNA reads as TGCGCCAGCAGCCCTAGCGGGAGCCGTGGCACCGGGGAGCTGTTTTTT. Translated, it gives CASSPSGSRGTGELFF.

The chain recombines TRBV30 with TRBJ2-3, with D unclear. From germline, CDR1 is GTSNPN and CDR2 SVGIG (reference sequence). The germline V and J ends were trimmed by 0 bases and 0 bases, with 7 bases remaining between them. This CDR3 is 14 amino acids long. CDR3 residues: CAWSVGGSTDTQYF. In nucleotides, the CDR3 is TGTGCCTGGAGTGTAGGCGGTAGCACAGATACGCAGTATTTT.

The chain links TRBV6-5 to TRBJ2-7; 8 bases are a match to TRBD1. Germline V gene data show CDR1 as MNHEY and CDR2 as SVGAGI. V gave up 4 bases and J gave up 2 bases; unmatched junction bases: 4. The CDR3 is 14 amino acids. CDR3 DNA sequence: TGTGCCAGCAGTTCGGCAGGGGGCGCCTACGAGCAGTACTTC. Its protein is CASSSAGGAYEQYF.

The gene calls are TRBV5-5 and TRBJ1-2; possible D gene TRBD1, 5 bases. Germline V gene sequence: CDR1 SGHKS, CDR2 YYEKEE (reference sequence). The CDR3 spans 16 residues. V was clipped by 4 bases and J by 5 bases, with 21 bases between them. CDR3 nucleotide sequence: TGTGCCAGCAGCCTTTTACCCCAGACAGCTTCATATGGCTACACCTTC. Protein: CASSLLPQTASYGYTF. Drawing the rest from reference TRBV5-5 and TRBJ1-2, the complete variable domain is DAGVTQSPTHLIKTRGQQVTLRCSPISGHKSVSWYQQVLGQGPQFIFQYYEKEERGRGNFPDRFSARQFPNYSSELNVNALLLGDSALYLCASSLLPQTASYGYTFGSGTRLTVV.

The CDR3 DNA sequence: TGTGCCAGCAGCCCAAGACTAGCGGGAGGTTCCACAGATACGCAGTATTTT. Protein: CASSPRLAGGSTDTQYF. The chain joins TRBV7-6 to TRBJ2-3, with 13 nucleotides matching TRBD2. V shed 5 bases and J 2 bases; nucleotides not matched to a gene: 7. The germline CDR1 and CDR2 sequences are SGHVS and FNYEAQ. This CDR3 region has 17 residues.

The CDR3, as DNA: TGTGCCAGCAGTGCCGGGGACCTAAACTATGGCTACACCTTC. Translating gives CASSAGDLNYGYTF. The chain recombines TRBV6-5 with TRBJ1-2, with D possibly TRBD1 on 5 matching bases. The germline V and J ends were trimmed by 5 bases and 2 bases, with 12 bases remaining between them. Per germline, CDR1 MNHEY and CDR2 SVGAGI. This CDR3 has 14 amino acids.

This chain joins TRBV7-9 and TRBJ2-3; TRBD2 matches 8 bases. V shed 1 base, J shed 6 bases, and the junction held 6 bases outside the gene matches. The CDR3 extends over 15 amino acids. Looked up from germline, CDR1 is SEHNR and CDR2 is FQNEAQ (reference sequence). This chain's CDR3 is CASSLGLGGGDTQYF. CDR3 DNA sequence: TGTGCCAGCAGCTTAGGCCTAGGCGGGGGGGATACGCAGTATTTT. The whole variable domain, remainder taken from reference TRBV7-9 and TRBJ2-3, is DTGVSQNPRHKITKRGQNVTFRCDPISEHNRLYWYRQTLGQGPEFLTYFQNEAQLEKSRLLSDRFSAERPKGSFSTLEIQRTEQGDSAMYLCASSLGLGGGDTQYFGPGTRLTVL.

The V gene is TRBV15, the J gene TRBJ2-1; 9 bases align to TRBD2. CDR1 LNHNV and CDR2 YYDKDF come from the germline V gene (reference sequence). The V and J ends lost 1 base and 7 bases, in that order; junction bases with no gene match: 5. The CDR3 spans 15 residues. CDR3 in amino acids: CATSRGRGGGNEQFF. In DNA form, the CDR3 reads TGTGCCACCAGCAGAGGACGCGGGGGGGGGAATGAGCAGTTCTTC.

About this clone: The identical CDR3 is also encoded by other nucleotide sequences in the sample. The J gene is TRBJ2-7, the V gene TRBV7-8, with D hard to call. The germline V gene encodes CDR1 SGHVS and CDR2 FQNEAQ. Trimming cost V 1 base and J 0 bases, with 7 bases left between them. This CDR3 comprises 14 residues. The CDR3 nucleotides read TGTGCCAGCAGCTTAGACGGCGGCTCCTACGAGCAGTACTTC. This translates into CASSLDGGSYEQYF.

This chain connects TRBV6-6 to TRBJ2-3; D ambiguous. This CDR3 region has 13 residues. The germline V gene encodes CDR1 MNHNY and CDR2 SVGAGI (reference sequence). Between the trimmed V and J ends, which lost 1 base and 4 bases, there was a span of 6 bases. The DNA of the CDR3 is TGTGCCAGCAGTTACTTAGGTCCAGATACGCAGTATTTT. Translation: CASSYLGPDTQYF.

V and J are TRBV10-3 and TRBJ2-2, with 10 bases fitting TRBD2. Looked up from germline, CDR1 is ENHRY and CDR2 is SYGVKD. V was pared by 0 bases and J by 4 bases, with 5 bases of the junction left unmatched. This CDR3 comprises 17 residues. The CDR3 bases are TGTGCCATCAGTGAGTCGTCTAGCGGGAGCGGCACCGGGGAGCTGTTTTTT. This gives the protein CAISESSSGSGTGELFF.

This sequence joins TRBV9 and TRBJ2-7, with 9 bases lining up with TRBD2. The length of the CDR3 is 13 residues. V lost 5 bases to trimming and J lost 5 bases; unmatched junction nucleotides: 5. CDR1 and CDR2 from the germline V gene are SGDLS and YYNGEE. The DNA for the CDR3 is TGTGCCAGCAGTAGCGGGAGTAACGACGAGCAGTACTTC. This sequence encodes CASSSGSNDEQYF.